This T cell receptor beta chain came from a study of shared clonotypes between healthy human individuals. Regarding the study as a whole: With a handful of donors compared, roughly 5% of naive CD4 clonotypes were shared.

Assay used: immunoSEQ multiplex PCR; TCRdb lists only in-frame clones, some missing. The sample has 330,000 or so clones; around 79% are singletons. Donors were healthy HIV-negative adults without recently reported acute infections or vaccinations. Within Nashville, Tennessee resided all donors, each a Caucasian adult. Into CD45RA+ naive and CD45RA-negative memory subsets, the CD4+ cells were split. As for this clone: Antigen specificity is unknown.

The germline V and J ends were trimmed by 1 base and 6 bases, with 20 bases remaining between them. This CDR3 is 16 amino acids long. Germline loops: CDR1 SGHDT, CDR2 YYEEEE. This rearrangement joins TRBV5-6 to TRBJ2-7, with D perhaps TRBD2 (5 bases). Material: memory CD4+ T cells sorted from blood. As for subset: CD45RA-negative fraction. This receptor was obtained from a man aged 30 to 45 in good health. CDR3 nucleotides: TGTGCCAGCAGCTTGTTTTCTAGCAGATACTACGGCGAGCAGTACTTC. Protein: CASSLFSSRYYGEQYF.